These T cell receptor beta chains were read from a single sample in a study of blood T cells in healthy people across ages. TCRdb reprocessed the 5' RACE reads via MiXCR and lists one record per CDR3 protein. The repertoire consists of some 1 million distinct CDR3 sequences, with 40% to 45% occurring once and the leading ten covering under 20%. The sample consisted of blood. These receptors were taken from a woman aged 55-70 years in good health. Each CDR3 is given without its conserved first and last residue.

j_call v_call cdr3_aa
TRBJ2-5 TRBV6-5 ASSLLGGLGETQY
TRBJ2-1 TRBV24-1 ATSENGWSSYNEQF
TRBJ2-7 TRBV12-3/TRBV12-4 ASSLLTGHYEQY
- TRBV21-1 ASSKSRGQRTGYEQY
TRBJ2-1 TRBV7-9 ASSLAPGQNEQF
- TRBV5-1 ANSLVGRDYEQY
TRBJ1-5 TRBV27 ASSLEQGNQPQH
TRBJ2-5 TRBV6-5 ASSYAAGGRETQY
TRBJ2-1 TRBV20-1 SARFPHAYNEQF
TRBJ2-5 TRBV19 ASSIVLTSGGAETQY
TRBJ2-5 TRBV29-1 SVDLEWGQETQY
TRBJ2-5 TRBV20-1 SARGTSGRADSGTQY
TRBJ2-2 TRBV11-2 ASSLDRPTGGNTGELF
TRBJ1-2 TRBV5-1 ASSLGAYGYT
TRBJ2-7 TRBV20-1 SARDQGGILNEQY
TRBJ1-4 TRBV5-1 ASSYREEDEKLF
TRBJ1-2 TRBV6-5 ASSYGQGYYGYT
TRBJ2-1 TRBV29-1 SVEDWAGEISNEQF
TRBJ1-2 TRBV5-6 ASSLATDYYGYT
TRBJ2-1 TRBV28 AGRGGPFNEQF
TRBJ2-1 TRBV5-1 ASSLEGNYNEQF
TRBJ2-1 TRBV20-1 SARDTSGKIRNEQF
TRBJ2-5 TRBV7-6 ASSLPHSGPINNEQY
TRBJ1-4 TRBV4-1 ASSQGDSIEKLF
TRBJ2-3 TRBV6-6 ASSCAADTQY
TRBJ2-7 TRBV10-3 AIGEEKGSYEQY
TRBJ2-7 TRBV13 ASTNLGQGISLSYEQY
TRBJ2-7 TRBV10-3 AISRDTGLVGGEQY
TRBJ2-2 TRBV10-3 AISRTSGGLSGELF
- TRBV5-1 ASSLAPSGVTETQY
TRBJ2-7 TRBV7-9 ASSPGSYEQY
TRBJ2-1 TRBV29-1 SVELRTFYEQF
TRBJ2-7 TRBV5-1 ASSLVPDLNRNEQY
TRBJ2-5 TRBV29-1 SVESPGQETQY
TRBJ2-5 TRBV5-1 ASSLFRGGQETQY
TRBJ2-7 TRBV20-1 SAREGTGGYEQY
TRBJ2-7 TRBV20-1 SATGTGGRWEQY
TRBJ1-1 TRBV7-9 ASTMLDDTEAF
TRBJ2-2 TRBV2 ASMAGENTGELF
TRBJ2-7 TRBV28 ASTRAGQDAYEQY
TRBJ2-5 TRBV5-1 ASSTGQGNEQH
- TRBV4-1 ASSQVPLAASYNEQY
TRBJ2-1 TRBV20-1 SARVTSGRQF
TRBJ2-1 TRBV20-1 SAAPGDNEQF
TRBJ2-7 TRBV30 AWQGRTYEQY
TRBJ2-7 TRBV5-1 ASSLESVGEQY
TRBJ2-7 TRBV11-2 ASNARSLAGGPKAYEQY
TRBJ2-4 TRBV9 ASSLTGGLAKNIQY
TRBJ2-5 TRBV5-1 ASSYTSKEQY
- TRBV20-1 SARNAGTGVDEQY
TRBJ2-5 TRBV7-2 ASSLSKAPQETQY
TRBJ2-7 TRBV7-9 ASSPLGQGGSYEQY
TRBJ2-5 TRBV7-9 ASSPGQGHQETQY
- TRBV20-1 SAARTSQPYEQY
TRBJ2-3 TRBV20-1 SAEDRTSGGTDTQY
TRBJ2-7 TRBV10-3 AISVIGVGYNEQY
TRBJ2-1 TRBV6-5 ASSYGGNYNEQF